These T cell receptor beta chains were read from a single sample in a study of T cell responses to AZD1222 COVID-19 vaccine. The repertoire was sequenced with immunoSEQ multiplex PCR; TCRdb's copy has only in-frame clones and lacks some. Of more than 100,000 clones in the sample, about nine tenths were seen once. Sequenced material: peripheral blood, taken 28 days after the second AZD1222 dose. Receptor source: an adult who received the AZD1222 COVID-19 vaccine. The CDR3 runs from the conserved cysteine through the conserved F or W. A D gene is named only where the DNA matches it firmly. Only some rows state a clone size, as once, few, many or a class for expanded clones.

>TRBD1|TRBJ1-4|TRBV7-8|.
CASSLDGTGDNEKLFF
TGTGCCAGCAGCTTAGATGGGACAGGGGATAATGAAAAACTGTTTTTT
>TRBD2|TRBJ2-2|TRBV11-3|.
CASSFGLAGNTGELFF
TGTGCCAGCAGCTTTGGACTAGCGGGGAACACCGGGGAGCTGTTTTTT
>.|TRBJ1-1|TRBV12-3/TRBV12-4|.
CASSWLRVTEAFF
TGTGCCAGCAGCTGGCTCAGGGTGACTGAAGCTTTCTTT
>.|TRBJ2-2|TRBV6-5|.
CASSAVSGTGELFF
TGTGCCAGCAGCGCCGTTAGCGGCACCGGGGAGCTGTTTTTT
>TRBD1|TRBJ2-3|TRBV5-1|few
CASSLQGAGDTQYF
TGCGCCAGCAGCTTGCAGGGGGCAGGGGATACGCAGTATTTT
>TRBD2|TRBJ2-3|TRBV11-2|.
CASSPRTSGRASTDTQYF
TGTGCCAGCAGCCCGAGGACTAGCGGGAGGGCTAGCACAGATACGCAGTATTTT
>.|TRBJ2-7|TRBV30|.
CAWRAGTGMNF
TGTGCCTGGAGGGCCGGGACTGGGATGAACTTC
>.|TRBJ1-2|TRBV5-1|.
CASSLDSNYGYTF
TGCGCCAGCAGCTTAGATTCTAACTATGGCTACACCTTC
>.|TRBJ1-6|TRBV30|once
CAWETAVNSPLHF
TGTGCCTGGGAGACAGCGGTGAATTCACCCCTCCACTTT
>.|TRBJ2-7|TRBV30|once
CAWSVGNIPYEQYF
TGTGCCTGGAGTGTTGGTAACATCCCCTACGAGCAGTACTTC
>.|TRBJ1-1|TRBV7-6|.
CASSSQGRAFF
TGTGCCAGCAGTTCACAGGGACGAGCTTTCTTT
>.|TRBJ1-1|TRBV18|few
CASSPLGTTGTEAFF
TGTGCCAGCTCACCACTAGGGACAACTGGCACTGAAGCTTTCTTT
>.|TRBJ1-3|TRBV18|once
CASSPSGASSGNTIYF
TGTGCCAGCTCACCATCCGGTGCCAGCTCTGGAAACACCATATATTTT
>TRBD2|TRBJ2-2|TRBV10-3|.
CAIRGGGGGNTGELFF
TGTGCCATCAGAGGAGGTGGCGGGGGGAACACCGGGGAGCTGTTTTTT
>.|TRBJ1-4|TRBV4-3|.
CASSQAQGTEKLFF
TGCGCCAGCAGCCAAGCTCAGGGTACCGAAAAACTGTTTTTT
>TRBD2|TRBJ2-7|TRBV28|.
CASSSAGTSSSYEQYF
TGTGCCAGCAGTTCTGCCGGGACTAGCAGTTCCTACGAGCAGTACTTC
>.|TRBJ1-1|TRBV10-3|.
CAISGVGAPNTEAFF
TGTGCCATCAGCGGAGTTGGGGCTCCGAACACTGAAGCTTTCTTT
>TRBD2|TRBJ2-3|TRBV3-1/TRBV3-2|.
CASSLGTRADTQYF
TGTGCCAGCAGCCTGGGGACTAGAGCAGATACGCAGTATTTT
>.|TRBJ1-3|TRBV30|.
CAWSVGLSGNTIYF
TGTGCCTGGAGTGTAGGACTCTCTGGAAACACCATATATTTT
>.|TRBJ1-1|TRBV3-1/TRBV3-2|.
CASSQDPGLNTEAFF
TGTGCCAGCAGCCAAGATCCAGGATTGAACACTGAAGCTTTCTTT
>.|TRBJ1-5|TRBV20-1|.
CSASLPKGGQPQHF
TGCAGTGCTAGTCTCCCGAAGGGCGGTCAGCCCCAGCATTTT
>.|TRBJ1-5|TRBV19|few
CASSMKWNQPQHF
TGTGCCAGTAGTATGAAGTGGAATCAGCCCCAGCATTTT
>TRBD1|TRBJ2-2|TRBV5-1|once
CASSEKTGVLSVELFF
TGCGCCAGCAGCGAAAAAACAGGGGTTTTGTCGGTGGAGCTGTTTTTT
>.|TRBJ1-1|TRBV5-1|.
CASSLGGGENTEAFF
TGCGCCAGCAGCTTGGGCGGGGGCGAGAACACTGAAGCTTTCTTT
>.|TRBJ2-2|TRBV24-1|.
CATSSSGQITGELFF
.
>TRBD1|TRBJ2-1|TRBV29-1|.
CSATRTGGGNEQFF
TGCAGCGCAACCCGGACAGGGGGCGGCAATGAGCAGTTCTTC
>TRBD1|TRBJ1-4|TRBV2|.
CASSEGSRGRGLFF
TGTGCCAGCAGTGAAGGGTCCAGGGGGAGAGGACTGTTTTTT
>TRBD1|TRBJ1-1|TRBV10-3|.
CAISESTGGVGEAFF
TGTGCCATCAGTGAGTCTACAGGGGGCGTGGGTGAAGCTTTCTTT
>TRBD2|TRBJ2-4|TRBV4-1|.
CASSTTGTSGRIWAKNIQYF
TGCGCCAGCAGCACTACCGGGACTAGCGGGAGGATTTGGGCCAAAAACATTCAGTACTTC
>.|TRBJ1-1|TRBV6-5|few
CASRLAGGEAFF
TGTGCCAGCAGACTAGCGGGGGGTGAAGCTTTCTTT
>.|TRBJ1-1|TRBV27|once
CASSFVTGNTEAFF
TGTGCCAGCAGTTTCGTGACAGGGAACACTGAAGCTTTCTTT
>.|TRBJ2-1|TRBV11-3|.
CASSLGPDREQFF
TGTGCCAGCAGCTTAGGGCCCGACAGGGAGCAGTTCTTC
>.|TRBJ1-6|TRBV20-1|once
CSASLGTALHF
TGCAGTGCTAGTCTGGGAACGGCCCTCCACTTT
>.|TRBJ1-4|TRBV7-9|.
CASSSSPGNGNEKLFF
TGTGCCAGCAGCTCCTCCCCGGGTAATGGGAATGAAAAACTGTTTTTT
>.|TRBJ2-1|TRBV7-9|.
CASSLLSGLYNEQFF
TGTGCCAGCAGCCTCCTCTCAGGGCTCTACAATGAGCAGTTCTTC
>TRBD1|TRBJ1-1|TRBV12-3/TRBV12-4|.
CASRDREGTEAFF
TGTGCCAGCAGGGACAGGGAAGGCACTGAAGCTTTCTTT
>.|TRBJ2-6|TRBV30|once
CAWSVPGAGANVLTF
TGTGCCTGGAGTGTTCCGGGGGCTGGGGCCAACGTCCTGACTTTC
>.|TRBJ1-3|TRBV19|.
CASSILPGLSGNTIYF
TGTGCCAGTAGTATCCTACCGGGACTCTCTGGAAACACCATATATTTT
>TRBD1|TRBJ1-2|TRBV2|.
CASGGTGSYGYTF
TGTGCCAGCGGGGGGACAGGCTCCTATGGCTACACCTTC
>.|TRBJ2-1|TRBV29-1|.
CSVLQKNNEQFF
TGCAGCGTTCTACAGAAGAACAATGAGCAGTTCTTC
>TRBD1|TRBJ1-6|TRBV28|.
CASRLGTAYNSPLHF
TGTGCCAGCAGGTTGGGGACAGCTTATAATTCACCCCTCCACTTT
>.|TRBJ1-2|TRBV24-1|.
CATSTLDNSYGYTF
TGTGCCACCAGTACATTGGACAACTCCTATGGCTACACCTTC
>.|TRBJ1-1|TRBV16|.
CASSQRGGTEAFF
TGTGCCAGCAGCCAAAGGGGTGGGACTGAAGCTTTCTTT
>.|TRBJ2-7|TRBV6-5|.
CASSYRQLSYEQYF
TGTGCCAGCAGTTACCGGCAGCTCTCGTACGAGCAGTACTTC
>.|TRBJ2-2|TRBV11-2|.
CASSLAEGGNTGELFF
TGTGCCAGCAGCCTCGCCGAGGGGGGGAACACCGGGGAGCTGTTTTTT
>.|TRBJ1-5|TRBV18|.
CASSPNLGTGQSNQPQHF
TGTGCCAGCTCCCCGAACCTTGGCACAGGGCAAAGCAATCAGCCCCAGCATTTT
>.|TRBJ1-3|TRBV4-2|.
CASSQDVIGGAAGNTIYF
TGTGCCAGCAGCCAAGATGTGATAGGGGGGGCGGCTGGAAACACCATATATTTT
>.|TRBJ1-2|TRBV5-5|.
CASSNYRDYYGYTF
TGTGCCAGCAGCAACTACAGGGACTACTATGGCTACACCTTC
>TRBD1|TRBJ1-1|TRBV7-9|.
CASSSGTGVNTEAFF
TGTGCCAGCAGCTCTGGGACAGGGGTGAACACTGAAGCTTTCTTT
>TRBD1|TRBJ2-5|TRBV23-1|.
CASSHLRGTETQYF
TGCGCCAGCAGTCATCTCAGGGGGACAGAGACCCAGTACTTC
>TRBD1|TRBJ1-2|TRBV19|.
CASSSETGATSNYGYTF
TGTGCCAGTAGTTCTGAGACAGGGGCTACTTCTAACTATGGCTACACCTTC
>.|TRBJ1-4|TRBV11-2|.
CASSLISGRGEKLFF
TGTGCCAGCAGCTTAATCTCGGGTAGGGGTGAAAAACTGTTTTTT
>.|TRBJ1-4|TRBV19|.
CASRSQGAGNEKLFF
TGTGCCAGCCGTTCCCAGGGCGCCGGTAATGAAAAACTGTTTTTT
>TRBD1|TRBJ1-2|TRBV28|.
CASSLNPGQENYGYTF
TGTGCCAGCAGTTTAAACCCGGGACAGGAAAACTATGGCTACACCTTC
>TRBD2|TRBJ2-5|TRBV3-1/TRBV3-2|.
CASSQLAGEETQYF
TGTGCCAGCAGCCAACTAGCGGGGGAAGAGACCCAGTACTTC
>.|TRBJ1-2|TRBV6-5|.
CASSSTGYGYTF
TGTGCCAGCAGTTCGACTGGGTATGGCTACACCTTC
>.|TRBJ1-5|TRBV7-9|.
CASSPQSNQPQHF
TGTGCCAGCAGTCCACAGAGCAATCAGCCCCAGCATTTT